The rows below give T cell receptor beta chains drawn from one sample of a study of chemoradiotherapy in HPV16-positive cancers. Using immunoSEQ multiplex PCR, the repertoire was profiled, and TCRdb retains in-frame clones only, with some absent. The data hold tens of thousands of clones, with roughly 84% observed a single time. The sample in question was blood, obtained from a patient who underwent chemoradiotherapy. These receptors were obtained from a human donor with HPV-associated anogenital cancer. CDR3s leave out the opening cysteine and the closing phenylalanine or tryptophan. The order of the fields is V gene, clone size, D gene, CDR3 protein. A D gene is named only where the DNA matches it firmly. A clone size is listed for some rows: how often the clone was seen (once, few, many), or a class if it is expanded.

TRBV7-8,-,-,ASSLVMENEKLF
TRBV30,-,-,AWSVQRNTEAF
TRBV11-3,-,-,ASSLLSGVSYEQY
TRBV6-5,-,-,ASSRTAGNTIY
TRBV11-3,-,-,ASSTGSGNTIY
TRBV28,few,-,ASRNTGGGGYT
TRBV15,-,TRBD2,ATTPTTSRLNEQY
TRBV2,-,-,ASSLTGVATTRETQY
TRBV18,-,TRBD1,ASSQGTGVQPQH
TRBV9,-,TRBD1,ASSGGQGIEKLF
TRBV5-1,once,-,ASRISSGNTIY
TRBV5-1,-,TRBD1,ASSLTGTGVMLGKNIQY
TRBV27,-,-,ASSFTGLYNSPLH
TRBV5-5,-,-,ASSPGVSYEPQH
TRBV30,-,-,AWSPRQMNTGELF
TRBV7-2,-,TRBD2,ASSSGGPLY
TRBV29-1,-,-,SARSRRGTGEQF
TRBV9,-,TRBD1,ASSVGLGTGRLSGNTIY
TRBV11-2,-,-,ASGYEYNEKLF
TRBV2,-,-,ASSHSPFRTNYGYT
TRBV5-3,-,-,ARSHDQPQH
TRBV19,-,-,ASSTGTQYNSPLH
TRBV9,-,-,ASSPRTPNSGNTIY
TRBV6-5,-,-,ASSYQGTTQAF
TRBV11-3,-,TRBD1,ASSLGLVQGFENEQF
TRBV18,-,TRBD2,ASSPFGLAGNTGELF
TRBV7-9,-,TRBD2,ASSARLAGIGEQF
TRBV14,-,-,ASSAGGTEAF
TRBV5-5,-,-,ASSSPDRSGTEAF
TRBV6-6,-,TRBD2,ASSGTSGETQY
TRBV7-9,-,-,ASSLARADVYGYT
TRBV25-1,-,-,ASTGGLNTGELF
TRBV5-5,-,-,ASSPRLTSYEQY
TRBV9,-,TRBD1,ASSPRTGTNYGYT
TRBV7-9,-,-,ASSLDGRETQY
TRBV2,once,TRBD2,ASSDPPGRGTQETQY
TRBV11-2,-,-,ASSLGTGNYGYT
TRBV2,-,-,ASSEAERQPQH
TRBV2,-,TRBD2,ASTLRRGDTEQF
TRBV5-1,-,TRBD1,ASSFDREGEKLF
TRBV6-1,-,-,ASSMTSFANEQF
TRBV7-9,-,-,ASSLDRVDQPQH
TRBV27,-,-,ATPTEATYGYT
TRBV28,-,-,ASSFIIGKGYT
TRBV2,-,TRBD2,ASSDPTASGGYEQY
TRBV27,-,TRBD1,ASSRQGGGNQPQH
TRBV6-1,-,-,ASRQGPASTEAF